This record concerns one T cell receptor beta chain sequence. Its antigen remains unidentified. This record comes from a study of a mutant IDH1 vaccine in newly diagnosed glioma. On the study more broadly: The study gave patients eight vaccinations in weeks 1, 3, 5, 7, 11, 15, 19, 23. Patients were pretreated with radiotherapy, temozolomide, or both, mostly both.

Repertoires were generated with immunoSEQ multiplex PCR, while TCRdb's copy carries only in-frame clones and drops some. Among approximately 50,000 clones listed, roughly 78% were seen once. This sample's time point: week 5, during vaccination. Each dose of the vaccine consisted of 300 ug of mutant IDH1 20-mer peptide, with topical imiquimod. Each donor presented with a new WHO grade 3 or 4 astrocytoma that tested IDH1-mutant and showed ATRX loss. This CDR3 comprises 14 residues. Germline-derived CDR1 and CDR2 are LNHDA and SQIVND (reference sequence). Trimming took 7 bases from V and 2 from J; bases not matched to a gene: 6.

Sequences were derived from PBMCs, sampled from a glioma patient whose treatment included an IDH1 peptide vaccine. This TCR came from a man aged 45-65 years with glioma. The genes are TRBV19 and TRBJ2-7; TRBD1 matches 9 bases. The CDR3: CASTPGQGPYEQYF. In DNA form, the CDR3 reads TGTGCCAGTACCCCGGGACAGGGCCCCTACGAGCAGTACTTC.